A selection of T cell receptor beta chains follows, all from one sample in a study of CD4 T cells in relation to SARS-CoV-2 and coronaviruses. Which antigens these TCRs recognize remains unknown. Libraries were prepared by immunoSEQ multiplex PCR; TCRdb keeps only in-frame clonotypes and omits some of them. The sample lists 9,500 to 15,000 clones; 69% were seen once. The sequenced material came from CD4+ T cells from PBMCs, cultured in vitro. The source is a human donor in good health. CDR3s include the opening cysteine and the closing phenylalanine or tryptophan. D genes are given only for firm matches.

CDR3: CASSIMGQPSSDTF; V: TRBV5-1; J: TRBJ1-2; D: TRBD1
CDR3: CASSVSTNEKLFF; V: TRBV18; J: TRBJ1-4; D: -
CDR3: CASSQDTGYSYEQYF; V: TRBV4-1; J: TRBJ2-7; D: -
CDR3: CASSLGKGGRNEQFF; V: TRBV28; J: TRBJ2-1; D: TRBD2
CDR3: CASSFPWTGVAGELFF; V: TRBV7-8; J: TRBJ2-2; D: TRBD1
CDR3: CASTSGGYSNQPQHF; V: TRBV6-5; J: TRBJ1-5; D: -
CDR3: CASSPKGQNYGYTF; V: TRBV4-1; J: TRBJ1-2; D: -
CDR3: CASSSYRTDTDTQYF; V: TRBV6-6; J: TRBJ2-3; D: -
CDR3: CASSELWPDRNYGYTF; V: TRBV6-1; J: TRBJ1-2; D: -
CDR3: CAWSVVGRNNQPQHF; V: TRBV30; J: TRBJ1-5; D: -
CDR3: CASSKEGGWGEQFF; V: TRBV19; J: TRBJ2-1; D: -
CDR3: CASSQDGGGNQPQHF; V: TRBV4-2; J: TRBJ1-5; D: -
CDR3: CAAARRGVTEAFF; V: TRBV19; J: TRBJ1-1; D: TRBD1
CDR3: CASSETTGELFF; V: TRBV2; J: TRBJ2-2; D: -
CDR3: CASSPGTRGGQPQHF; V: TRBV21-1; J: TRBJ1-5; D: -
CDR3: CATSDLHSRDEQYF; V: TRBV24-1; J: TRBJ2-7; D: -
CDR3: CASSRYNEQFF; V: TRBV14; J: TRBJ2-1; D: -
CDR3: CATSRDTGTGVTLASGANVLTF; V: TRBV15; J: TRBJ2-6; D: TRBD1
CDR3: CASSPRDRDSLRGYTF; V: TRBV7-3; J: TRBJ1-2; D: TRBD1
CDR3: CATSDSQAVNTEAFF; V: TRBV24-1; J: TRBJ1-1; D: -
CDR3: CASRTGTTDTQYF; V: TRBV6-6; J: TRBJ2-3; D: -
CDR3: CATGRGTSGSYEQYF; V: TRBV15; J: TRBJ2-7; D: TRBD2
CDR3: CASSLGGFEGNEQFF; V: TRBV9; J: TRBJ2-1; D: -
CDR3: CASSLFSGQPQHF; V: TRBV27; J: TRBJ1-5; D: -
CDR3: CATSHTGSGELFF; V: TRBV24-1; J: TRBJ2-2; D: -
CDR3: CASSRTVEAFF; V: TRBV28; J: TRBJ1-1; D: -
CDR3: CASSVTGEWGPLVYEQFF; V: TRBV9; J: TRBJ2-1; D: -
CDR3: CASSPTGGGTEAFF; V: TRBV3-1/TRBV3-2; J: TRBJ1-1; D: -
CDR3: CASSYGADSSNQPQHF; V: TRBV6-6; J: TRBJ1-5; D: -
CDR3: CASSAGQGARYGYTF; V: TRBV10-2; J: TRBJ1-2; D: TRBD1
CDR3: CASSPGQGALVGYTEAFF; V: TRBV25-1; J: TRBJ1-1; D: TRBD1
CDR3: CASMQWGTEAFF; V: TRBV7-9; J: TRBJ1-1; D: -
CDR3: CASSITSTDTQYF; V: TRBV9; J: TRBJ2-3; D: -
CDR3: CASSEESGAANEQFF; V: TRBV2; J: TRBJ2-1; D: TRBD2
CDR3: CASSSPRPGNQPQHF; V: TRBV28; J: TRBJ1-5; D: -
CDR3: CASSDAVFGTGELFF; V: TRBV2; J: TRBJ2-2; D: -
CDR3: CASSSRGRQETQYF; V: TRBV5-8; J: TRBJ2-5; D: TRBD1
CDR3: CATSTGLAGNTGELFF; V: TRBV15; J: TRBJ2-2; D: TRBD2
CDR3: CASSFQFDRLAGVGQETQYF; V: TRBV28; J: TRBJ2-5; D: TRBD2
CDR3: CASRGGLYGYTF; V: TRBV9; J: TRBJ1-2; D: -
CDR3: CASILTSGISDTQYF; V: TRBV6-5; J: TRBJ2-3; D: TRBD2
CDR3: CASSTYRDTSPDTQYF; V: TRBV3-1/TRBV3-2; J: TRBJ2-3; D: -
CDR3: CASNRDRTNYGYTF; V: TRBV19; J: TRBJ1-2; D: TRBD1
CDR3: CASSLGLNPKWNHEQFF; V: TRBV5-6; J: TRBJ2-1; D: -
CDR3: CASGGGTLNSPLHF; V: TRBV7-7; J: TRBJ1-6; D: -
CDR3: CASSSTGNQPQHF; V: TRBV5-1; J: TRBJ1-5; D: -
CDR3: CASSREVNQPQHF; V: TRBV19; J: TRBJ1-5; D: -
CDR3: CASSFAVEQYF; V: TRBV7-2; J: TRBJ2-7; D: -
CDR3: CASSQAVSGGTDTQYF; V: TRBV4-2; J: TRBJ2-3; D: -
CDR3: CASSPPGVRNTIYF; V: TRBV19; J: TRBJ1-3; D: -
CDR3: CASRGGGANGDEQYF; V: TRBV6-5; J: TRBJ2-7; D: TRBD2
CDR3: CSADRTQETQYF; V: TRBV29-1; J: TRBJ2-5; D: -
CDR3: CASSVAASGNTDTQYF; V: TRBV9; J: TRBJ2-3; D: TRBD2